One and the same sample provided the 24 T cell receptor beta chains below, sequenced in a study of immune evolution from preneoplasia to lung adenocarcinoma. Sequenced by immunoSEQ multiplex PCR; TCRdb stores in-frame clones only, minus some. The table records roughly 3,500 clones, 76% of them present only once. Sample: FFPE minimally invasive lung adenocarcinoma tissue. These receptors all stem from a person between 60 and 79 years old with lung adenocarcinoma.

The table lists this clone with a few counts. The chain employs TRBV5-6 and TRBJ2-3, with D unclear. CDR1 and CDR2 (germline): SGHDT, YYEEEE. Deletions cut 0 bases from V and 2 bases from J, with 10 bases between. The CDR3 runs to 15 residues. The CDR3 is CASSLGPRSTDTQYF. CDR3 bases: TGTGCCAGCAGCTTGGGCCCGCGATCCACAGATACGCAGTATTTT.

This chain connects TRBV5-1 to TRBJ2-7, with TRBD2 identical over 7 bases. V shed 5 bases, J shed 12 bases, and the junction held 23 bases outside the gene matches. Germline loops: CDR1 SGHRS, CDR2 YFSETQ. CDR3 length: 16 amino acids. CDR3 sequence: CASREEGWTRPEETYF. The CDR3 coding sequence is TGCGCCAGCAGAGAGGAGGGTTGGACTAGACCTGAGGAAACGTACTTC.

The CDR3 coding sequence is TGCGCCAGCAGCCAACCTCGGCTGTTCAACCCGACTAGCGGGAGAAACGATACGCAGTATTTT. This encodes CASSQPRLFNPTSGRNDTQYF. The V gene is TRBV4-1, the J gene TRBJ2-3, with 12 bases fitting TRBD2. Germline V CDR1 and CDR2: MGHRA, YSYEKL. V lost 2 bases to trimming and J lost 6 bases; unmatched junction nucleotides: 21. This CDR3 comprises 21 residues.

The rearrangement uses TRBV4-2 and TRBJ1-2, with D unclear. Trimming cost V 1 base and J 5 bases, with 20 bases left between them. The length of the CDR3 is 17 residues. The V gene's germline CDR1 is LGHNA and CDR2 YNFKEQ. This CDR3 is CASSQVSTFPREYGYTF. The CDR3 DNA reads as TGTGCCAGCAGCCAAGTATCGACGTTCCCCCGAGAGTATGGCTACACCTTC.

This clone was observed a handful of times. This chain links TRBV2 with TRBJ2-1, with D unresolved. Germline CDR1 reads SNHLY; CDR2 reads FYNNEI. Trimming took off 2 bases at V and 2 bases at J, with 10 bases between the two ends. The CDR3 is 15 residues long. This CDR3 reads CASSEIAQTYNEQFF. DNA of the CDR3: TGTGCCAGCAGTGAAATTGCACAAACCTACAATGAGCAGTTCTTC. Variable domain in full (rest from reference TRBV2 and TRBJ2-1): EPEVTQTPSHQVTQMGQEVILRCVPISNHLYFYWYRQILGQKVEFLVSFYNNEISEKSEIFDDQFSVERPDGSNFTLKIRSTKLEDSAMYFCASSEIAQTYNEQFFGPGTRLTVL.

The chain employs TRBV11-2 and TRBJ2-1, with 7 bases identical to TRBD2. Trimming took 7 bases from V and 9 from J; bases not matched to a gene: 6. The CDR3 loop spans 12 amino acids. In germline, CDR1 is SGHAT, CDR2 FQNNGV. The CDR3 nucleotides are TGTGCCAGCAACATGGGGGGGGGTGAGCAGTTCTTC. The encoded protein is CASNMGGGEQFF.

V is TRBV9 and J is TRBJ2-1; 9 bases are shared with TRBD2. After removal of 2 bases from V and 6 bases from J, the junction contained 6 bases not matched to a gene. This CDR3 contains 15 residues. The germline CDR1 and CDR2 sequences are SGDLS and YYNGEE. Here the CDR3 reads CASSVSGSWVNEQFF. CDR3 in DNA: TGTGCCAGCAGCGTTAGCGGGAGTTGGGTCAATGAGCAGTTCTTC.

This chain uses TRBV9 with TRBJ1-1, with 10 bases aligning to TRBD1. Germline loops: CDR1 SGDLS, CDR2 YYNGEE. This CDR3 has 18 amino acids. V dropped 4 bases and J dropped 4; count of bases not matched to a gene: 16. CDR3 sequence (DNA): TGTGCCAGCAGCCCAGGGACAGGGGCTTTTATGGTCGGCACTGAAGCTTTCTTT. This translates into CASSPGTGAFMVGTEAFF.

On this clone itself: The junction shows a germline mismatch at one end, possibly a read error. This chain links TRBV20-1 with TRBJ2-1; no reliable D call. Germline lookup yields CDR1 DFQATT and CDR2 SNEGSKA (reference sequence). CDR3 length: 10 residues. This CDR3 reads CSTIVDEQFF. The CDR3 DNA reads TGCAGTACGATAGTGGATGAGCAATTCTTC.

This clone was seen only once. V is TRBV2 and J is TRBJ1-4, with D hard to call. The germline gives CDR1 SNHLY, CDR2 FYNNEI. Trimming took 4 bases from V and 4 from J, leaving 10 bases between them. The CDR3 extends over 14 amino acids. Here the CDR3 reads CASSGERYNEKLFF. The DNA for the CDR3 is TGTGCCAGCAGTGGTGAGAGGTATAATGAAAAACTGTTTTTT.

This chain uses TRBV6-5 with TRBJ1-4; TRBD1 matches 8 bases. Germline V CDR1 and CDR2: MNHEY, SVGAGI. CDR3 length equals 15 residues. V lost 2 bases, J lost 3 bases, and 2 bases stayed unmatched. The CDR3 is CASSYQGASNEKLFF. The CDR3 DNA is TGTGCCAGCAGTTACCAGGGGGCGTCTAATGAAAAACTGTTTTTT.

The chain recombines TRBV9 with TRBJ2-1; 10 nucleotides align to TRBD1. The CDR3 runs 15 residues. The J segment lost 9 bases and the V segment lost 0 bases, leaving 6 bases of the junction unmatched. Per the germline V gene, CDR1 is SGDLS and CDR2 is YYNGEE. The CDR3 DNA follows: TGTGCCAGCAGCGTAGGGGGGACAGGGGACTTTGAGCAGTTCTTC. Translating gives CASSVGGTGDFEQFF.

This clone was detected a few times. This rearrangement joins TRBV30 to TRBJ1-2; 7 bases map to TRBD1. CDR1 is GTSNPN and CDR2 is SVGIG in the germline V gene (reference sequence). The CDR3 has 12 residues. V lost 2 bases, J lost 5 bases, and 2 bases stayed unmatched. The CDR3 DNA reads as TGTGCCTGGAGTACAGGGGTTTATGGCTACACCTTC. Amino acid sequence: CAWSTGVYGYTF.

The chain employs TRBV5-1 and TRBJ1-1; 8 nucleotides align to TRBD1. CDR1 is SGHRS, CDR2 YFSETQ, per germline. The CDR3 covers 12 residues. With 4 bases clipped from V and 12 bases from J, the junction kept 8 bases outside the gene matches. The CDR3 here is CASSPETGESFF. CDR3 coding DNA: TGCGCCAGCAGCCCCGAGACAGGGGAGTCTTTCTTT.

The chain uses TRBV5-6 and TRBJ1-4; D not resolved. Germline CDR1 and CDR2: SGHDT and YYEEEE. The length of the CDR3 is 14 residues. Trimming pared 0 bases from V and 3 bases from J, leaving 6 bases between. CDR3 nucleotides: TGTGCCAGCAGCTTGGGTCACGCTAATGAAAAACTGTTTTTT. Protein product: CASSLGHANEKLFF.

The rearrangement joins TRBV30 to TRBJ1-1; D is unresolved. This CDR3 region has 12 residues. Trimming removed 4 bases from V and 0 bases from J, with 6 bases in between. Germline CDR1 reads GTSNPN; CDR2 reads SVGIG (reference sequence). The CDR3 DNA reads TGTGCCTGGAAGGGAATGAACACTGAAGCTTTCTTT. Its protein product is CAWKGMNTEAFF.

The V gene is TRBV5-1, the J gene TRBJ1-3; D not resolved. V lost 4 bases, J lost 2 bases, and 10 bases lay in between. Looked up from germline, CDR1 is SGHRS and CDR2 is YFSETQ. The CDR3 is made up of 14 amino acids. CDR3 DNA: TGCGCCAGCAGCCCAGCCGGGACTGGAAACACCATATATTTT. Translation: CASSPAGTGNTIYF.

This chain links TRBV19 with TRBJ1-1; D unclear. The germline V gene has CDR1 LNHDA and CDR2 SQIVND (reference sequence). CDR3 size: 14 residues. Trimming pared 7 bases from V and 0 bases from J, leaving 12 bases between. This CDR3 reads CASKFATVNTEAFF. Written as DNA, the CDR3 is TGTGCCAGTAAGTTTGCTACGGTGAACACTGAAGCTTTCTTT.

This chain joins TRBV5-4 and TRBJ2-7, with D tentatively TRBD2 (6 bases). Trimming removed 4 bases at V and 1 base at J, with 9 bases between. This CDR3 contains 13 residues. CDR1 and CDR2 from the germline V gene are SGHNT and YYREEE (reference sequence). Here the CDR3 DNA reads TGTGCCAGCAGCCGCCGGGGGTCCTACGAGCAGTACTTC. This encodes CASSRRGSYEQYF.

A few counts support this clone. The V gene is TRBV19, the J gene TRBJ1-5, with D uncertain. The germline V and J ends were trimmed by 5 bases and 9 bases, with 14 bases remaining between them. The CDR3 runs 13 residues. Per germline, CDR1 LNHDA and CDR2 SQIVND (reference sequence). CDR3 nucleotide sequence: TGTGCCAGTAGTTCCGGGAGAACACGGCCCCAGCATTTT. It is translated as CASSSGRTRPQHF.

V gene TRBV19 combines with J gene TRBJ2-7; maybe TRBD1 (6 bases). CDR3 length: 15 residues. V was shortened by 7 bases and J by 2 bases, with 18 bases between the two germline ends. Germline assignment: CDR1 LNHDA and CDR2 SQIVND (reference sequence). Written as DNA, the CDR3 is TGTGCCAGTACCCCGAGGGGGAAAGAGACCTACGAGCAGTACTTC. Residues: CASTPRGKETYEQYF.

V gene TRBV6-1 combines with J gene TRBJ1-6; D may be TRBD1 (5 bases). CDR1 is MNHNS and CDR2 is SASEGT in the germline V gene. The CDR3 has 13 residues. V was cut by 5 bases and J by 6 bases, with 8 bases left in between. CDR3 coding DNA: TGTGCCAGCAGTCGGGACCTTAATTCACCCCTCCACTTT. Translated: CASSRDLNSPLHF.

This clone was detected only a few times. The V and J genes are TRBV14 and TRBJ2-5, with D perhaps matching TRBD1 or TRBD2 (5 bases each). V was trimmed by 0 bases and J by 5 bases, leaving 13 bases between them. CDR3 length equals 15 residues. Germline V gene lookup returns CDR1 SGHDN and CDR2 FVKESK. CDR3: CASSQDLGEWETQYF. The CDR3 DNA reads TGTGCCAGCAGCCAAGATCTGGGGGAGTGGGAGACCCAGTACTTC.

The genes are TRBV15 and TRBJ1-4, with 7 positions matching TRBD1. The CDR3 covers 16 residues. The germline V gene has CDR1 LNHNV and CDR2 YYDKDF (reference sequence). The junction had 5 bases not matched to a gene; V was cut back by 0 bases and J by 4 bases. DNA for the CDR3: TGTGCCACCAGCAGAGATCGACAGGGAAGTAATGAAAAACTGTTTTTT. It yields the protein CATSRDRQGSNEKLFF.